The TCR beta chain under discussion was sequenced for a study of shared clonotypes between healthy human individuals. Across the whole study: The study used three CD4 naive, three CD4 memory, two CD8 naive and one CD8 memory plate per donor. Study observations and caveats: Larger estimated richness was generally seen in naive subsets than in memory subsets. Only blood underwent sampling, and tissue repertoires likely differ.

In replicate PCRs of sorted subsets, approximately 190 ng DNA, approximately 32,000 T cell genomes, was used. TCRdb's table, derived via immunoSEQ multiplex PCR, lists solely in-frame clones and lacks some. The data show approximately 2.5 million clones, 80% to 95% seen once. CDR3 length: 14 amino acids. Germline CDR1 reads SGHAT; CDR2 reads FQNNGV. V lost 2 bases to trimming and J lost 3 bases, with 10 bases between them. Points on this clone: Its antigen is still unknown.

This receptor was identified in a man younger than 30 in good health. Some clones in this sample may be carry-over from other donors' samples. The sample comprised naive CD4+ T cells from PBMCs. This sample's subset: CD45RA+ positively selected. The J gene is TRBJ1-2, the V gene TRBV11-2; no clear D gene. The DNA for the CDR3 is TGTGCCAGCAGCTTATCTGGGAACTACTATGGCTACACCTTC. As protein: CASSLSGNYYGYTF.